The 14 T cell receptor beta chains reported below all come from one sample, sequenced in a study of blood T cell repertoires in COVID-19. The data were produced by immunoSEQ multiplex PCR, yet TCRdb's version contains in-frame clones alone and is incomplete. The data contain around 69,000 clones, about four fifths of them singletons. The sequenced sample consisted of peripheral blood. These receptors were taken from a woman between 70 and 85 years old with acute or convalescent COVID-19.

V usage is TRBV19 and J usage is TRBJ2-1, with D unclear. The CDR3 runs to 12 residues. The germline V gene encodes CDR1 LNHDA and CDR2 SQIVND (reference sequence). V shed 5 bases and J shed 4 bases, with 6 bases lying between them. CDR3 in amino acids: CASSGVYNEQFF. CDR3 nucleotide sequence: TGTGCCAGTAGTGGAGTTTACAATGAGCAGTTCTTC.

The chain joins TRBV5-4 to TRBJ2-1, with 11 bases fitting TRBD2. V lost 4 bases, J lost 2 bases, and 5 bases stayed unmatched. The CDR3 loop spans 16 amino acids. Germline CDR1 is SGHNT and CDR2 is YYREEE (reference sequence). The CDR3 is CASSRETSGTYNEQFF. As DNA, the CDR3 is TGTGCCAGCAGCCGGGAGACTAGCGGGACCTACAATGAGCAGTTCTTC.

The J gene is TRBJ1-1, the V gene TRBV5-8, with a possible D match to TRBD1 (6 bases). The CDR3 runs 14 residues. The germline V gene encodes CDR1 SGHTS and CDR2 YDEGEE. The germline V and J ends were trimmed by 4 bases and 10 bases, with 20 bases remaining between them. CDR3 sequence reads: CASSVLQGRAGAFF. CDR3 nucleotides: TGTGCCAGCAGCGTACTGCAGGGGAGGGCAGGAGCTTTCTTT.

This chain joins TRBV11-2 and TRBJ2-7, with 9 bases aligning to TRBD1. This CDR3 is 14 amino acids long. The trim removed 6 bases at V and 4 bases at J, leaving 7 bases unmatched. CDR1 is SGHAT and CDR2 is FQNNGV in the germline V gene. The CDR3: CASSFDRGFYEQYF. The CDR3 coding sequence is TGTGCCAGCAGTTTCGACAGGGGGTTTTACGAGCAGTACTTC.

This clone appeared a single time. This chain connects TRBV29-1 to TRBJ2-3; D may be TRBD1 (6 bases). CDR3 length: 12 amino acids. V was pared by 6 bases and J by 3 bases, with 10 bases between. Germline CDR1 is SQVTM and CDR2 is ANQGSEA. In DNA form, the CDR3 reads TGCAGCGTAGCAACAGGGACAGATACGCAGTATTTT. Translating gives CSVATGTDTQYF.

V gene TRBV28 combines with J gene TRBJ2-5, with 9 bases lining up with TRBD2. The CDR3 extends over 15 amino acids. Trimming removed 5 bases from V and 2 bases from J; junction bases left unmatched: 6. CDR1 is MDHEN and CDR2 is SYDVKM in the germline V gene. This CDR3 reads CASSPGTSYQETQYF. CDR3 nucleotide sequence: TGTGCCAGCAGTCCCGGGACTAGCTATCAAGAGACCCAGTACTTC. Using reference TRBV28 and TRBJ2-5 for the parts outside the CDR3, the full variable domain is DVKVTQSSRYLVKRTGEKVFLECVQDMDHENMFWYRQDPGLGLRLIYFSYDVKMKEKGDIPEGYSVSREKKERFSLILESASTNQTSMYLCASSPGTSYQETQYFGPGTRLLVL.

The rearrangement uses TRBV19 and TRBJ1-4; no clear D gene. Germline CDR1 is LNHDA and CDR2 is SQIVND (reference sequence). This CDR3 has 15 residues. Between the trimmed V and J ends, which lost 4 bases and 2 bases, there was a span of 11 bases. CDR3 sequence: CASSNRGGTNEKLFF. CDR3 sequence (DNA): TGTGCCAGTAGTAATCGGGGAGGGACTAATGAAAAACTGTTTTTT.

This chain connects TRBV5-1 to TRBJ2-7, with 8 bases identical to TRBD1. Losses at the gene ends were 7 bases for V and 4 bases for J; bases not matched to a gene: 10. This CDR3 contains 14 residues. CDR1 and CDR2 (germline): SGHRS, YFSETQ. CDR3 nucleotides: TGCGCCAGCGCCCCAGGGGGCGTTTGGTACGAGCAGTACTTC. This translates into CASAPGGVWYEQYF. Supplemented by reference TRBV5-1 and TRBJ2-7, the full variable domain reads KAGVTQTPRYLIKTRGQQVTLSCSPISGHRSVSWYQQTPGQGLQFLFEYFSETQRNKGNFPGRFSGRQFSNSRSEMNVSTLELGDSALYLCASAPGGVWYEQYFGPGTRLTVT.

The chain couples TRBV18 to TRBJ1-4; D not certain. CDR1 and CDR2 from the germline V gene are KGHSH and LQKENI. This CDR3 spans 14 amino acids. V gave up 3 bases and J gave up 7 bases, with 12 bases separating them. CDR3 DNA sequence: TGTGCCAGCTCACCGGCATACCGGGGTGAAAAACTGTTTTTT. Translated, it gives CASSPAYRGEKLFF.

This clone was picked up one time. J is TRBJ1-4 and V is TRBV18; possible D gene TRBD1, 6 bases. There are 15 residues in the CDR3. Trimming removed 5 bases from V and 5 bases from J, with 15 bases in between. Germline V lookup: CDR1 KGHSH, CDR2 LQKENI. In DNA, the CDR3 is TGTGCCAGCTCATCCTTGGACAGCCCAAATGAAAAACTGTTTTTT. Encoded protein: CASSSLDSPNEKLFF.

The rearrangement uses TRBV28 and TRBJ1-1; D is uncertain. The CDR3 contains 13 residues. Germline CDR1 is MDHEN and CDR2 is SYDVKM. V shed 4 bases and J shed 8 bases, with 14 bases lying between them. CDR3 region: CASSSPVPMEAFF. The CDR3 DNA reads as TGTGCCAGCAGTTCCCCGGTTCCTATGGAAGCTTTCTTT.

J is TRBJ2-5 and V is TRBV28, with D possibly matching TRBD2 (6 bases). Per germline, CDR1 MDHEN and CDR2 SYDVKM. There are 18 residues in the CDR3. Trimming removed 1 base from V and 3 bases from J, with 21 bases in between. The CDR3 DNA reads TGTGCCAGCAGTTTATCGACCCTGCGGGGTAAGGTAGAAGAGACCCAGTACTTC. Protein product: CASSLSTLRGKVEETQYF.

The chain carries TRBV10-3 and TRBJ2-7; TRBD1 is a possible D gene (5 bases). V was clipped by 4 bases and J by 7 bases, with 17 bases between them. The CDR3 is 14 residues long. Germline CDR1 ENHRY, CDR2 SYGVKD. The CDR3 DNA sequence: TGTGCCATCAGTGGGGCTAGTAGTGCAGGGGAGCAGTACTTC. It encodes CAISGASSAGEQYF.

The V and J genes are TRBV28 and TRBJ2-4; 8 nucleotides line up with TRBD1. With V trimmed by 2 bases and J by 3 bases, 3 bases remained unmatched. The CDR3 contains 15 residues. Germline CDR1 is MDHEN and CDR2 is SYDVKM. The CDR3 DNA is TGTGCCAGCAGTTTAACCGGGACAGGCAAAAACATTCAGTACTTC. Translation: CASSLTGTGKNIQYF.